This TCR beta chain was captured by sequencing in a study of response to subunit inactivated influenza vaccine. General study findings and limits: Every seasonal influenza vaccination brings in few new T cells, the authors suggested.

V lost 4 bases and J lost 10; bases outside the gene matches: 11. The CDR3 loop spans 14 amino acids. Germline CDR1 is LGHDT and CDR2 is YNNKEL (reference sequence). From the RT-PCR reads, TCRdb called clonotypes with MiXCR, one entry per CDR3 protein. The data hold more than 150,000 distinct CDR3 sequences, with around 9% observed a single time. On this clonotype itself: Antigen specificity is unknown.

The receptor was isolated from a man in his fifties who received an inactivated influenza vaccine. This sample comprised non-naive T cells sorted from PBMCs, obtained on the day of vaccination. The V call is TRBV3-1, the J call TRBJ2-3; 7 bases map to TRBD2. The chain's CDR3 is CASSRPGLSSSQYF. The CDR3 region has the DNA TGTGCCAGCAGCCGACCGGGACTATCCAGTTCGCAGTATTTT.